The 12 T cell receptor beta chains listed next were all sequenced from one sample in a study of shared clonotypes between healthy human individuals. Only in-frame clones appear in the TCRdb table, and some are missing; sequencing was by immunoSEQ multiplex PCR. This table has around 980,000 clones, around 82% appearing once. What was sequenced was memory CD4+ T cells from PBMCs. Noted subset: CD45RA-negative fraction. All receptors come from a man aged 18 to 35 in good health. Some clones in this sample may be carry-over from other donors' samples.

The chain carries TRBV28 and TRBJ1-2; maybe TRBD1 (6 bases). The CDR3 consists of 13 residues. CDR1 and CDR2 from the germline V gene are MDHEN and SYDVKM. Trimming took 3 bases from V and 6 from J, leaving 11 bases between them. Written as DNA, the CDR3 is TGTGCCAGCAGTTTCCAGGGGCTTGATGGCTACACCTTC. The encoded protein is CASSFQGLDGYTF.

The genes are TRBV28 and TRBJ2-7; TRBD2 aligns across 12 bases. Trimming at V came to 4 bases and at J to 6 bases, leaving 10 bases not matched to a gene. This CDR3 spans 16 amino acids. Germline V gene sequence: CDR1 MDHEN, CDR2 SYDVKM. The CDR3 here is CASSSLTSGSRVEQYF. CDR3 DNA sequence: TGTGCCAGCAGTTCCTTGACTAGCGGGAGTAGGGTCGAGCAGTACTTC.

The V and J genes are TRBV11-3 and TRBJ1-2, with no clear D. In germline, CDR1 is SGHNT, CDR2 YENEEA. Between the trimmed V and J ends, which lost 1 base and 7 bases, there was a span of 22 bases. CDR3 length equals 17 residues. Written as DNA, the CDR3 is TGTGCCAGCAGCTTAGGTCCGATATGGCAGTTAAGCTCTGGCTACACCTTC. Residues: CASSLGPIWQLSSGYTF.

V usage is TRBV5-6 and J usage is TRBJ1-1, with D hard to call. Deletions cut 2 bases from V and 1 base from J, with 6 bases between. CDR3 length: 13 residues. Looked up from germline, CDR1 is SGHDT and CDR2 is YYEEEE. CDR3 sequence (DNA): TGTGCCAGCAGCTTTAGGTGGAACACTGAAGCTTTCTTT. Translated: CASSFRWNTEAFF.

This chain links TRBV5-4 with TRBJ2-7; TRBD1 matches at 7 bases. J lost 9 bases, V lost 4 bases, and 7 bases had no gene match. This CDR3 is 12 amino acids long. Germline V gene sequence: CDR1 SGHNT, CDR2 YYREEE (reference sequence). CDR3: CASSPNRGLQYF. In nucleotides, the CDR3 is TGTGCCAGCAGCCCCAACAGGGGATTGCAGTACTTC.

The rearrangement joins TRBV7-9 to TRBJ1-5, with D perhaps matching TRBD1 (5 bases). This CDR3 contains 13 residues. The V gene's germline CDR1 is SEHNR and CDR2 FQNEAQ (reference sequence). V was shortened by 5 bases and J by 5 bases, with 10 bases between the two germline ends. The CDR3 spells CASSVDRDQPQHF. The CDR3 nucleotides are TGTGCCAGCAGCGTAGACAGAGATCAGCCCCAGCATTTT.

The CDR3 loop reads CSASERGEQFF. The DNA for the CDR3 is TGCAGTGCTAGTGAGCGGGGTGAGCAGTTCTTC. The chain uses TRBV20-1 and TRBJ2-1; 7 bases line up with TRBD2. Germline values: CDR1 DFQATT, CDR2 SNEGSKA (reference sequence). The CDR3 length is 11 residues. Trimming at V came to 3 bases and at J to 9 bases, leaving 2 bases not matched to a gene.

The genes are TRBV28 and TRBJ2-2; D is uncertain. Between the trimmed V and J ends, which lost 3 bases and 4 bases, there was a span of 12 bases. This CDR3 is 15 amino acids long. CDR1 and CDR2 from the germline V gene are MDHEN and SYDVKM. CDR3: CASSFGHSPTGELFF. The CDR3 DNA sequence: TGTGCCAGCAGTTTTGGTCACAGCCCCACCGGGGAGCTGTTTTTT.

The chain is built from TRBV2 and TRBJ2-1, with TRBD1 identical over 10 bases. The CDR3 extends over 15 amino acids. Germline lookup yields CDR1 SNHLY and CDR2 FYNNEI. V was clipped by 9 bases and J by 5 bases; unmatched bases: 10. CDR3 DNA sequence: TGTGCCAGACGAAGGGACAGGGGATATGACAATGAGCAGTTCTTC. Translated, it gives CARRRDRGYDNEQFF.

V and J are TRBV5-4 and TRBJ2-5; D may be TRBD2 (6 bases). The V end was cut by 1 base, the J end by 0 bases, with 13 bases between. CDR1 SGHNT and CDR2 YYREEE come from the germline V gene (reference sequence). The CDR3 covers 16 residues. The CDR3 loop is CASSLTIRLDQETQYF. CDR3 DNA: TGTGCCAGCAGCTTGACAATCCGACTAGACCAAGAGACCCAGTACTTC.

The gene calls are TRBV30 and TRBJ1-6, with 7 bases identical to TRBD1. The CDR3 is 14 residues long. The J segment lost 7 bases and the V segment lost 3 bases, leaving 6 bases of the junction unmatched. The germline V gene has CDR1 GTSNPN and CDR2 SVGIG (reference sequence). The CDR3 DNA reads TGTGCCTGGAGACCCCCAGGGGGGAATTCACCCCTCCACTTT. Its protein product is CAWRPPGGNSPLHF.

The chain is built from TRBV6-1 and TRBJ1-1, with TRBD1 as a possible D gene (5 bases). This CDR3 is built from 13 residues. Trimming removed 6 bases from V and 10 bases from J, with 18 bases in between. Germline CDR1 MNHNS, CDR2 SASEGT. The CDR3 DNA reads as TGTGCCAGCAGATTCAGCGGGGACGTTGGAGCTTTCTTT. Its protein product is CASRFSGDVGAFF.